Presented here are 18 T cell receptor beta chains from one specimen sequenced in a study of T cell repertoires in cytomegalovirus infection. From the reads, TCRdb called clonotypes with MiXCR, one entry per CDR3 protein. The sample lists approximately 270,000 distinct CDR3 sequences, 20% to 25% occurring once. Which antigens these TCRs recognize remains unknown. Sequencing was performed on cultured PBMCs, taken from culture after CMV antigen stimulation. These receptors all stem from a human donor in good health (CMV status not recorded). Some clones in this sample may be carry-over from other donors' samples.

The chain joins TRBV27 to TRBJ1-5; 10 nucleotides align to TRBD1. The J segment lost 4 bases and the V segment lost 5 bases, leaving 5 bases of the junction unmatched. The CDR3 runs to 15 residues. Germline lookup yields CDR1 MNHEY and CDR2 SMNVEV (reference sequence). CDR3 nucleotide sequence: TGTGCCAGCAGTCCCGGGACAGGGGAGAATCAGCCCCAGCATTTT. As protein: CASSPGTGENQPQHF.

CDR3 DNA: TGTGCCACTCTGAGGGCACGTAATGAAAAACTGTTTTTT. Its protein product is CATLRARNEKLFF. J is TRBJ1-4 and V is TRBV10-3, with D uncertain. CDR1 and CDR2 from the germline V gene are ENHRY and SYGVKD. Trimming removed 10 bases at V and 4 bases at J, with 13 bases between. The CDR3 has 13 residues.

The chain has TRBV20-1 and TRBJ2-3; 11 bases are shared with TRBD2. J was trimmed by 3 bases and V by 6 bases; bases with no gene match: 11. Germline CDR1 and CDR2: DFQATT and SNEGSKA (reference sequence). CDR3 length equals 16 residues. In DNA form, the CDR3 reads TGCAGTGCCCCCATAGCGGGAGGGCCCTTTACAGATACGCAGTATTTT. Translated, it gives CSAPIAGGPFTDTQYF.

The chain couples TRBV27 to TRBJ1-2; TRBD1 matches at 8 bases. With V trimmed by 4 bases and J by 2 bases, 9 bases remained unmatched. Germline CDR1 and CDR2: MNHEY and SMNVEV (reference sequence). This CDR3 region has 16 residues. In DNA form, the CDR3 reads TGTGCCAGCAGTTCAAGGACAGGGCTTCTGAACTATGGCTACACCTTC. Encoded protein: CASSSRTGLLNYGYTF.

V usage is TRBV4-1 and J usage is TRBJ2-5; D not resolved. The CDR3 contains 12 residues. Germline CDR1 and CDR2: MGHRA and YSYEKL. V dropped 0 bases and J dropped 7 bases, with 6 bases sitting between them. CDR3 sequence: CASSQDRRTQYF. CDR3 DNA: TGCGCCAGCAGCCAAGATAGGAGGACCCAGTACTTC.

This chain links TRBV20-1 with TRBJ2-1; D is unresolved. V was cut by 0 bases and J by 4 bases, with 10 bases left in between. The CDR3 runs 14 residues. Per germline, CDR1 DFQATT and CDR2 SNEGSKA (reference sequence). The CDR3 is CSARDVGLYNEQFF. CDR3 bases: TGCAGTGCTAGAGATGTCGGGCTGTACAATGAGCAGTTCTTC.

This clonotype was counted at least ten times. The V call is TRBV11-2, the J call TRBJ2-3, with 16 bases lining up with TRBD2. Germline CDR1 and CDR2: SGHAT and FQNNGV. Trimming cost V 6 bases and J 1 base; bases outside gene matches: 7. The CDR3 contains 18 residues. The CDR3 loop is CASSQSGLAGGGTDTQYF. The CDR3 DNA reads TGTGCCAGCAGTCAATCGGGACTAGCGGGAGGGGGCACAGATACGCAGTATTTT.

This chain connects TRBV6-6 to TRBJ1-1, with a possible D match to TRBD1 (5 bases). CDR3 length: 17 amino acids. V dropped 0 bases and J dropped 0 bases, with 14 bases sitting between them. Germline-derived CDR1 and CDR2 are MNHNY and SVGAGI (reference sequence). CDR3 loop: CASSYSGQGGLNTEAFF. Written as DNA, the CDR3 is TGTGCCAGCAGTTACTCCGGTCAGGGAGGTTTGAACACTGAAGCTTTCTTT.

This clonotype was recorded many times. The CDR3 DNA reads as TGTGCCAGCAGTTCCACAGCGTGGGGGTATAGCAATCAGCCCCAGCATTTT. Translation gives CASSSTAWGYSNQPQHF. The V call is TRBV28, the J call TRBJ1-5; D may be TRBD1 (5 bases). The germline gives CDR1 MDHEN, CDR2 SYDVKM. CDR3 length: 17 residues. V was shortened by 4 bases and J by 0 bases, with 16 bases between the two germline ends.

At least ten counts were recorded for this clonotype. The chain couples TRBV27 to TRBJ2-2, with D possibly being TRBD2 (6 bases). There are 15 residues in the CDR3. Deletions cut 7 bases from V and 1 base from J, with 13 bases between. Germline CDR1 and CDR2: MNHEY and SMNVEV (reference sequence). The CDR3 DNA reads TGTGCCAGCAAGTTTGGAGGGGTGAACACCGGGGAGCTGTTTTTT. The encoded protein is CASKFGGVNTGELFF.

The sample holds one count of this clonotype. The chain has TRBV4-2 and TRBJ1-2; D remains unclear. V gave up 5 bases and J gave up 7 bases, with 8 bases separating them. The CDR3 runs to 11 residues. Looked up from germline, CDR1 is LGHNA and CDR2 is YNFKEQ. Here the CDR3 reads CASSLNSGYTF. The CDR3 coding sequence is TGTGCCAGCAGCTTAAATAGTGGCTACACCTTC.

This rearrangement joins TRBV5-4 to TRBJ2-1; TRBD1 aligns across 9 bases. V shed 0 bases and J 1 base; nucleotides not matched to a gene: 8. CDR3 size: 18 residues. The germline V gene has CDR1 SGHNT and CDR2 YYREEE (reference sequence). CDR3 loop: CASSLGVSGTGSYNEQFF. In nucleotides, the CDR3 is TGTGCCAGCAGCTTGGGGGTGAGTGGGACAGGGTCCTACAATGAGCAGTTCTTC.

The table lists this clonotype with many counts. The chain joins TRBV7-2 to TRBJ1-2, with unresolved D. The CDR3 has 11 amino acids. V shed 5 bases and J shed 5 bases, with 6 bases lying between them. CDR1 is SGHTA and CDR2 is FQGNSA in the germline V gene. DNA of the CDR3: TGTGCCAGCAGCAAAGAATATGGCTACACCTTC. This sequence encodes CASSKEYGYTF.

This clonotype was seen only a few times. The rearrangement joins TRBV20-1 to TRBJ2-2, with 14 nucleotides matching TRBD2. This CDR3 is built from 18 residues. In germline, CDR1 is DFQATT, CDR2 SNEGSKA (reference sequence). With 0 bases clipped from V and 2 bases from J, the junction kept 5 bases outside the gene matches. DNA of the CDR3: TGCAGTGCTAGAGATCCCGGGACTAGCGGGAGTAACACCGGGGAGCTGTTTTTT. It codes for CSARDPGTSGSNTGELFF.

This clonotype showed up many times. The chain links TRBV7-2 to TRBJ1-1; 9 bases align to TRBD1. V dropped 0 bases and J dropped 1; count of bases not matched to a gene: 3. The length of the CDR3 is 16 residues. The germline gives CDR1 SGHTA, CDR2 FQGNSA. The CDR3 loop is CASSLAADRGNTEAFF. The CDR3 DNA is TGTGCCAGCAGCTTAGCCGCGGACAGGGGGAACACTGAAGCTTTCTTT.

In this sample, this clonotype turned up once. The chain joins TRBV7-9 to TRBJ2-3; a possible D gene is TRBD2 (6 bases). The CDR3 extends over 19 amino acids. V lost 7 bases and J lost 5, with 31 bases in between. The germline V gene has CDR1 SEHNR and CDR2 FQNEAQ (reference sequence). The CDR3 region has the DNA TGTGCCAGCACCCCCAGGTGGTCAGACGGAGGGCCGCGAGGAGATACGCAGTATTTT. Its translation is CASTPRWSDGGPRGDTQYF.

The chain combines TRBV27 with TRBJ2-3; D call uncertain. The CDR3 runs 12 residues. The germline V and J ends were trimmed by 1 base and 5 bases, with 4 bases remaining between them. In germline, CDR1 is MNHEY, CDR2 SMNVEV (reference sequence). The CDR3 protein is CASSLLGDTQYF. In DNA, the CDR3 is TGTGCCAGCAGTTTATTGGGAGATACGCAGTATTTT.

This clonotype came up once. Here the CDR3 reads CASSSQGVAGANVLTF. CDR3 coding DNA: TGTGCCAGTAGTTCACAGGGGGTGGCTGGGGCCAACGTCCTGACTTTC. The gene calls are TRBV19 and TRBJ2-6; 8 positions match TRBD1. In germline, CDR1 is LNHDA, CDR2 SQIVND (reference sequence). The CDR3 is made up of 16 amino acids. V lost 5 bases, J lost 2 bases, and 5 bases stayed unmatched.